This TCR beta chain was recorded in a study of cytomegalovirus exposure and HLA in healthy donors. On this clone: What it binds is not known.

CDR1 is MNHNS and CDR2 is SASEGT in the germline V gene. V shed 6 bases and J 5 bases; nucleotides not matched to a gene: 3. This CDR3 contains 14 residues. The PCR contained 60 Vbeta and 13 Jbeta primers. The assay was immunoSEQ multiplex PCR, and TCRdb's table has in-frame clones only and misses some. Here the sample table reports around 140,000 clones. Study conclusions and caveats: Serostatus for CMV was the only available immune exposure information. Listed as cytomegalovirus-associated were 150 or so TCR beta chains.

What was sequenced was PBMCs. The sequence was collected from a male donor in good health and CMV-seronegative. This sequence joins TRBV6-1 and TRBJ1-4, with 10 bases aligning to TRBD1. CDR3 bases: TGTGCCAGCAGACCGGGACAGGGGAATGAAAAACTGTTTTTT. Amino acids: CASRPGQGNEKLFF.